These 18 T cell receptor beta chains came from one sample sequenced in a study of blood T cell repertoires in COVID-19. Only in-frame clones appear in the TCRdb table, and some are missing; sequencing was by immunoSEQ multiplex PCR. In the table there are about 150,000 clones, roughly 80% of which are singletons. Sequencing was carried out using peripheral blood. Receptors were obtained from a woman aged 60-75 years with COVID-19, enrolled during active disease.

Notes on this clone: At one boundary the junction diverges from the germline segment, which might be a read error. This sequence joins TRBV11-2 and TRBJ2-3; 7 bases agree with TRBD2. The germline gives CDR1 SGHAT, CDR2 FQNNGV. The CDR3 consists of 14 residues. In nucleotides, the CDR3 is TGTGCCAGCAGCTTAGAGGGCGGGAGAGATCCGCAGTATTTT. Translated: CASSLEGGRDPQYF. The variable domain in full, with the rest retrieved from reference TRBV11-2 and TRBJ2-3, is EAGVAQSPRYKIIEKRQSVAFWCNPISGHATLYWYQQILGQGPKLLIQFQNNGVVDDSQLPKDRFSAERLKGVDSTLKIQPAKLEDSAVYLCASSLEGGRDPQYFGPGTRLTVL.

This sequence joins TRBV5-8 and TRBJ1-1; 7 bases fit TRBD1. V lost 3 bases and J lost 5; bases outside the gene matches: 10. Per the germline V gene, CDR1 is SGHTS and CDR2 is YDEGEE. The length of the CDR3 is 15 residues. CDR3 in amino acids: CASSSYRGRGTEAFF. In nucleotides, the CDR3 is TGTGCCAGCAGCTCCTACAGGGGCCGGGGGACTGAAGCTTTCTTT.

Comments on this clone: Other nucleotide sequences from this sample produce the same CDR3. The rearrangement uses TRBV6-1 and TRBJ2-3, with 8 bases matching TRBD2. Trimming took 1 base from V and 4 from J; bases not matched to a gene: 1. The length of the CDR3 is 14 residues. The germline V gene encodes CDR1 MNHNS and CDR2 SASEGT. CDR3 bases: TGTGCCAGCAGTGAAGACGGGGGGGCAGATACGCAGTATTTT. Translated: CASSEDGGADTQYF.

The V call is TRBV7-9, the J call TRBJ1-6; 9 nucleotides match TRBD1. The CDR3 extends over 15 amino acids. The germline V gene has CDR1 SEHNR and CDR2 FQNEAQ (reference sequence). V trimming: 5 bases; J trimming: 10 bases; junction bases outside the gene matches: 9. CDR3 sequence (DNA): TGTGCCAGCAGCCGTCCCGGGACAGGGAACTCACCCCTCCACTTT. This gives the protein CASSRPGTGNSPLHF.

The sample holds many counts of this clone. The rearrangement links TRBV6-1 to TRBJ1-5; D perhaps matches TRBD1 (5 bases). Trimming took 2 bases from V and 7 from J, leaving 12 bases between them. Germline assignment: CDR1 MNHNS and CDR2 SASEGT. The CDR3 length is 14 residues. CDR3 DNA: TGTGCCAGCAGTGAACCCAGGGTAAAACAGCCCCAGCATTTT. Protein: CASSEPRVKQPQHF.

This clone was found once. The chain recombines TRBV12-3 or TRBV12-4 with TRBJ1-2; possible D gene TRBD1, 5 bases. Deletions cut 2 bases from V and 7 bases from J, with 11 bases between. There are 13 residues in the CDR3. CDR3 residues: CASSLLGPTGYTF. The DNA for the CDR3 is TGTGCCAGCAGTTTACTGGGGCCGACTGGCTACACCTTC.

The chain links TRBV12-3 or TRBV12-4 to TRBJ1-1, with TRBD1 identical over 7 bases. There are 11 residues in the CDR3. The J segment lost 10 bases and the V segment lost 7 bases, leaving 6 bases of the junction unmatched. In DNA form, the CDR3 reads TGTGCCAGCAAACTGACAGGGACAGCTTTCTTT. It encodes CASKLTGTAFF.

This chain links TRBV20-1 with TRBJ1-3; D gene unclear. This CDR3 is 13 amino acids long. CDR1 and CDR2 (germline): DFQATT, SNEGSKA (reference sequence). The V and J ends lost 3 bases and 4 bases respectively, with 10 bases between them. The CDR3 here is CSASTGGGNTIYF. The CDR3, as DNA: TGCAGTGCTAGTACGGGTGGGGGAAACACCATATATTTT.

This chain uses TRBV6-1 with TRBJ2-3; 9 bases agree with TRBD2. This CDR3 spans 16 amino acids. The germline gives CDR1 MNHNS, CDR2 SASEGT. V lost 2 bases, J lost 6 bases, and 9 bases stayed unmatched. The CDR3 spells CASSEWSSGIVDTQYF. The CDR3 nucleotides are TGTGCCAGCAGTGAATGGTCTAGCGGGATTGTCGATACGCAGTATTTT.

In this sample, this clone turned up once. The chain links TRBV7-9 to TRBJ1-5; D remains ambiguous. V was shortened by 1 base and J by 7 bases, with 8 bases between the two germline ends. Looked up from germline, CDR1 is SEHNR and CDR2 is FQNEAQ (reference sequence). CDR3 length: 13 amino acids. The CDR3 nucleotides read TGTGCCAGCAGCTTAGATGCGGGCCAGCCCCAGCATTTT. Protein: CASSLDAGQPQHF. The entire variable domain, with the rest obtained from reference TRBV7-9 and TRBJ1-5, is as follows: DTGVSQNPRHKITKRGQNVTFRCDPISEHNRLYWYRQTLGQGPEFLTYFQNEAQLEKSRLLSDRFSAERPKGSFSTLEIQRTEQGDSAMYLCASSLDAGQPQHFGDGTRLSIL.

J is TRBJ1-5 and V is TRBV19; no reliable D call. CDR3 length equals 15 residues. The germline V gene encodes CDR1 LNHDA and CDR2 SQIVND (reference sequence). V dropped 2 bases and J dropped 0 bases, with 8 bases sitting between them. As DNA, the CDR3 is TGTGCCAGTAGTATACAGGTCCATAGCAATCAGCCCCAGCATTTT. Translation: CASSIQVHSNQPQHF.

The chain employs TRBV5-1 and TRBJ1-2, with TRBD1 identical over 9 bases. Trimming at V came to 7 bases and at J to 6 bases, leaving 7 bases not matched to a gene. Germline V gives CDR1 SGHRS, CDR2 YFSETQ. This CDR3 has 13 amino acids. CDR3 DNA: TGCGCCAGCTGCCGGGACAGGGCGGATGGCTACACCTTC. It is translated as CASCRDRADGYTF.

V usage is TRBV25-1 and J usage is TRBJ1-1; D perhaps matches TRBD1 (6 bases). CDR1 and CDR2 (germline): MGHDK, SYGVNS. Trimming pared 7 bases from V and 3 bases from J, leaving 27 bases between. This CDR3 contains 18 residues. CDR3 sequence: CASKSGEEGEGYDTEAFF. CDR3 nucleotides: TGTGCCAGCAAAAGCGGGGAAGAGGGGGAGGGGTACGACACTGAAGCTTTCTTT.

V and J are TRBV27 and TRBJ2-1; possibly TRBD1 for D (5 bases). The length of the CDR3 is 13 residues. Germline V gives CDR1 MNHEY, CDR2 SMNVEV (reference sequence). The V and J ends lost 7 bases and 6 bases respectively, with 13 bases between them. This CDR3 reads CASKRQTFNEQFF. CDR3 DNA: TGTGCCAGCAAAAGACAGACCTTCAATGAGCAGTTCTTC.

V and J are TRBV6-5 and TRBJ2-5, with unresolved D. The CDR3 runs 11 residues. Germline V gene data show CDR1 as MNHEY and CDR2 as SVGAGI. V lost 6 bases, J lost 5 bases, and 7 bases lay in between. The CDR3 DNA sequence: TGTGCCAGCAGCAACAAGGAGACCCAGTACTTC. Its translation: CASSNKETQYF.

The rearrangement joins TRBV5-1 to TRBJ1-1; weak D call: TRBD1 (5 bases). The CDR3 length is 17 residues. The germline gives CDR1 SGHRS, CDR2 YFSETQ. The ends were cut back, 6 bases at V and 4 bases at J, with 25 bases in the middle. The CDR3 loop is CASNMLSSGLGGTEAFF. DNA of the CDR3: TGCGCCAGCAACATGCTATCCTCAGGGTTGGGCGGCACTGAAGCTTTCTTT.

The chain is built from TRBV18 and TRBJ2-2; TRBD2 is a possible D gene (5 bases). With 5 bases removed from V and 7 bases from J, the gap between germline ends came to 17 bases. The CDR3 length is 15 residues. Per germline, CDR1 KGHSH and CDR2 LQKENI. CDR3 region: CASSFLGLGRGELFF. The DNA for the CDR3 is TGTGCCAGCTCATTCCTAGGACTCGGTCGCGGGGAGCTGTTTTTT.

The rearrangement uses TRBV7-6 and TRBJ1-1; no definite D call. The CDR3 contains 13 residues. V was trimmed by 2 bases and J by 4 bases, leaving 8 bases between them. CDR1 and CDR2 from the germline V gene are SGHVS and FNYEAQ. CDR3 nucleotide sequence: TGTGCCAGCAGCTTAAAGGAGGGCACTGAAGCTTTCTTT. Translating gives CASSLKEGTEAFF. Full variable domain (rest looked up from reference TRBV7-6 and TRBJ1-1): GAGVSQSPRYKVTKRGQDVALRCDPISGHVSLYWYRQALGQGPEFLTYFNYEAQQDKSGLPNDRFSAERPEGSISTLTIQRTEQRDSAMYRCASSLKEGTEAFFGQGTRLTVV.